These T cell receptor beta chains were read from a single sample in a study of blood T cell repertoires in COVID-19. Repertoires were generated with immunoSEQ multiplex PCR, while TCRdb's copy carries only in-frame clones and drops some. The sample has about 520,000 clones; roughly 88% are singletons. The sequenced sample consisted of peripheral blood. The receptors shown here come from a human donor in a cohort sampled during active COVID-19. Each CDR3 is given with its conserved first and last residue. The D gene is left open where the match is weak. The size entry is marked missing in some rows and otherwise reads once, few, many or a size class.

D gene	clone size	J gene	V gene	CDR3 DNA	CDR3 protein
TRBD1	.	TRBJ1-2	TRBV27	TGTGCCAGCAGCTTCCGGACAGGGGAAGGCTATGGCTACACCTTC	CASSFRTGEGYGYTF
TRBD2	.	TRBJ2-1	TRBV7-9	TGTGCCAGCAGCCCGGGACTAGCGGGAGGAATGAGAGACAATGAGCAGTTCTTC	CASSPGLAGGMRDNEQFF
TRBD1	.	TRBJ2-5	TRBV29-1	TGCAGCGCGCACCAACGGACAGGGCACGGAGAGACCCAGTACTTC	CSAHQRTGHGETQYF
.	.	TRBJ1-2	TRBV9	TGTGCCAGCAGCGTCCAAGGCGGAGCAAACTATGGCTACACCTTC	CASSVQGGANYGYTF
TRBD1	.	TRBJ2-7	TRBV7-2	TGTGCCAGCAGCGGGCGACAGGGGGCCTCATACGAGCAGTACTTC	CASSGRQGASYEQYF
TRBD2	once	TRBJ2-1	TRBV2	TGTGCCAGCGGGGCTCTAGCGGGAGAGTACAATGAGCAGTTCTTC	CASGALAGEYNEQFF
.	.	TRBJ2-7	TRBV28	TGTGCCAGCAGTTTTGGAATTGGAGGAAACTACGAGCAGTACTTC	CASSFGIGGNYEQYF
.	.	TRBJ1-4	TRBV7-9	TGTGCCAGCAGCTTAGTTCGGGAAAAACTGTTTTTT	CASSLVREKLFF
TRBD1	.	TRBJ1-4	TRBV7-9	TGTGCCAGCAGCCGGGACAGGGGAGTGGAAAAACTGTTTTTT	CASSRDRGVEKLFF
TRBD1	.	TRBJ1-3	TRBV10-3	TGTGCCATCAGTGACCGAATGGACAGGAGCTCTGGAAACACCATATATTTT	CAISDRMDRSSGNTIYF
.	.	TRBJ1-1	TRBV13	TGTGCCAGCAGCTTCGGGAATAGGAGGACTGAAGCTTTCTTT	CASSFGNRRTEAFF
.	.	TRBJ2-5	TRBV18	TGTGCCAGCTCACCAGGGGGGGAGACCCAGTACTTC	CASSPGGETQYF
.	.	TRBJ2-2	TRBV27	TGTGCCAGCAATAAGGGGGACGGGGAGCTGTTTTTT	CASNKGDGELFF
.	few	TRBJ2-1	TRBV5-1	TGCGCCAGCAGCCCCGCCCGGACGGGGGATTACAATGAGCAGTTCTTC	CASSPARTGDYNEQFF
.	.	TRBJ2-3	TRBV5-1	TGCGCCAGCAGCCCTCGGGGGGCTGCGGAAGATACGCAGTATTTT	CASSPRGAAEDTQYF
TRBD2	.	TRBJ2-1	TRBV2	TGTGCCAGCAGTACCGGGACTAGCTTCTACAATGAGCAGTTCTTC	CASSTGTSFYNEQFF
TRBD2	.	TRBJ2-2	TRBV11-2	TGTGCCAGCAGCTCTAGCGGAGTGGGCACCGGGGAGCTGTTTTTT	CASSSSGVGTGELFF
TRBD1	.	TRBJ1-5	TRBV10-3	TGTGCCATCAGTGTGGGGACAGGGATAGGTCAGCCCCAGCATTTT	CAISVGTGIGQPQHF
TRBD2	few	TRBJ2-7	TRBV9	TGTGCCAGCAGCCCCTACTATGGGGGGACTAGCGGGAGACGGGACGAGCAGTACTTC	CASSPYYGGTSGRRDEQYF
TRBD1	few	TRBJ1-5	TRBV19	TGTGCCAGTAGGCCCAGGACAGGGGGCATCAATCAGCCCCAGCATTTT	CASRPRTGGINQPQHF
TRBD2	once	TRBJ2-1	TRBV2	TGTGCCAGCAAGGGCGGGAGAAACAATGAGCAGTTCTTC	CASKGGRNNEQFF
.	.	TRBJ2-1	TRBV11-3	TGTGCCAGCAGTCGCGGAGGTGAGCAGTTCTTC	CASSRGGEQFF
.	few	TRBJ2-5	TRBV7-9	TGTGCCAGCAGCTTATCCGCAGGGCAAGAGACCCAGTACTTC	CASSLSAGQETQYF
TRBD1	.	TRBJ2-7	TRBV27	TGTGCCAGCAGTTTAAGGGACAGGGCCTCCTACGAGCAGTACTTC	CASSLRDRASYEQYF
.	.	TRBJ2-5	TRBV7-9	TGTGCCAGCACCAGCGGAGCCCCCGAGACCCAGTACTTC	CASTSGAPETQYF
.	.	TRBJ1-4	TRBV6-5	TGTGCCAGCACCAGGGGTGGCACTAATGAAAAACTGTTTTTT	CASTRGGTNEKLFF
.	.	TRBJ2-2	TRBV5-1	TGCGCCAGCAGCTATTATGCCGGGGAGCTGTTTTTT	CASSYYAGELFF
TRBD2	.	TRBJ2-1	TRBV7-2	TGTGCCAGCAGCTTAGTCCTAGCGGGGTACAATGAGCAGTTCTTC	CASSLVLAGYNEQFF
.	.	TRBJ1-4	TRBV5-1	TGCGCCAGCAGCTTTCACAGGGACCCTAATGAAAAACTGTTTTTT	CASSFHRDPNEKLFF
.	once	TRBJ1-1	TRBV2	TGTGCCAGCAGTCTAGGACTCGTGAACACTGAAGCTTTCTTT	CASSLGLVNTEAFF
.	.	TRBJ1-1	TRBV29-1	TGCAGCGTTGAAATGGGGGGAGGGACTGAAGCTTTCTTT	CSVEMGGGTEAFF
TRBD1	.	TRBJ2-7	TRBV4-2	TGTGCCAGCAGCCCCGGGACAGGGGGCCTGAGCTCCTACGAGCAGTACTTC	CASSPGTGGLSSYEQYF
.	.	TRBJ2-6	TRBV9	TGTGCCAGCAGCGTAGCCGACTTAGGTCGGGGGGCCAACGTCCTGACTTTC	CASSVADLGRGANVLTF
TRBD1	.	TRBJ1-1	TRBV14	TGTGCCAGCAGCCAAGATAGGACAGGGGTCACTGAAGCTTTCTTT	CASSQDRTGVTEAFF
TRBD2	.	TRBJ2-7	TRBV18	TGTGCCAGCTCCCAGGGACTAGCGGTTTCCTACGAGCAGTACTTC	CASSQGLAVSYEQYF
.	.	TRBJ1-2	TRBV7-2	TGTGCCAGCAGCTGGGGCAGCGGGGCTAACTATGGCTACACCTTC	CASSWGSGANYGYTF
TRBD2	once	TRBJ2-2	TRBV5-1	TGCGCCAGCAGCTTAGGACTAGCGGGAGGGAACACCGGGGAGCTGTTTTTT	CASSLGLAGGNTGELFF
.	.	TRBJ2-2	TRBV9	TGTGCCAGCAGCGCACGATATACCTGGGAGGGGGAGCTGTTTTTT	CASSARYTWEGELFF
.	.	TRBJ1-5	TRBV6-4	TGTGCCAGCAGTGACTGGGGTCCGGGGGATAGCAATCAGCCCCAGCATTTT	CASSDWGPGDSNQPQHF
TRBD1	.	TRBJ2-1	TRBV5-4	TGTGCCAGCAGCCAAAATAGGGGACAGGGGTATGAGCAGTTCTTC	CASSQNRGQGYEQFF
.	.	TRBJ1-1	TRBV6-5	TGTGCCAGCAGTTTGGGGGGGCTGGAAGCTTTCTTT	CASSLGGLEAFF
TRBD1	.	TRBJ2-1	TRBV27	TGTGCCAGCAGGGACAGGGGGCCACAACCTTTTGAGTGGAATGAGCAGTTCTTC	CASRDRGPQPFEWNEQFF
TRBD1	.	TRBJ1-2	TRBV10-3	TGTGCCATCAGTGGCCAGGGGGCGTTTGGCTACACCTTC	CAISGQGAFGYTF